This entry lists 10 T cell receptor beta chains sequenced from one sample in a study of T-cell memory formation after mild COVID-19. MiXCR was run by TCRdb on the 5' RACE reads, yielding one entry per CDR3 protein. This sample has around 470,000 distinct CDR3 sequences; around 20% occur once, and the top ten carry more than 8%. The sample consisted of PBMCs or a T cell subset sorted from them (not recorded which). The origin of the receptors is an adult woman who had mild COVID-19 (a few samples of this study predate the infection). Cell type and time point are not known.

The chain has TRBV24-1 and TRBJ2-1, with TRBD2 identical over 7 bases. J lost 7 bases, V lost 5 bases, and 4 bases had no gene match. The CDR3 runs 13 residues. CDR1 KGHDR and CDR2 SFDVKD come from the germline V gene. This chain's CDR3 is CATSGSGPNEQFF. The CDR3 DNA is TGTGCCACCAGTGGTAGCGGGCCAAATGAGCAGTTCTTC.

V usage is TRBV9 and J usage is TRBJ1-1; D might be TRBD1 (5 bases). Trimming took 0 bases from V and 3 from J, leaving 9 bases between them. The germline V gene encodes CDR1 SGDLS and CDR2 YYNGEE. This CDR3 region has 14 residues. The CDR3 sequence is CASSVDGDDTEAFF. CDR3 sequence (DNA): TGTGCCAGCAGCGTAGACGGGGACGACACTGAAGCTTTCTTT.

This clonotype was counted only a few times. The rearrangement joins TRBV29-1 to TRBJ1-2; D not certain. CDR3 size: 12 residues. Germline CDR1 and CDR2: SQVTM and ANQGSEA. Between the trimmed V and J ends, which lost 8 bases and 1 base, there was a span of 11 bases. The chain's CDR3 is CSSRSSNYGYTF. Here the CDR3 DNA reads TGCAGCTCTCGGTCAAGTAACTATGGCTACACCTTC.

The chain employs TRBV25-1 and TRBJ1-2; 12 bases are shared with TRBD1. Germline V gene sequence: CDR1 MGHDK, CDR2 SYGVNS. J lost 8 bases, V lost 6 bases, and 7 bases had no gene match. This CDR3 spans 14 amino acids. CDR3 nucleotides: TGTGCCAGCAGGGGACAGGGGGCATTTGAAGGCTACACCTTC. Its translation: CASRGQGAFEGYTF.

This clonotype was found a few times. The rearrangement links TRBV27 to TRBJ1-2; 7 bases map to TRBD1. The germline V gene encodes CDR1 MNHEY and CDR2 SMNVEV (reference sequence). With 8 bases clipped from V and 0 bases from J, the junction kept 9 bases outside the gene matches. The CDR3 is made up of 15 amino acids. CDR3 DNA: TGTGCCAGCCAGGACGGGGGACAGCCTAACTATGGCTACACCTTC. Translation gives CASQDGGQPNYGYTF.

The chain joins TRBV7-2 to TRBJ1-1, with a weak D call TRBD1 (5 bases). Trimming took 5 bases from V and 1 from J, leaving 14 bases between them. This CDR3 spans 15 amino acids. Germline V lookup: CDR1 SGHTA, CDR2 FQGNSA. CDR3 residues: CASSPRDWGNTEAFF. The CDR3 region has the DNA TGTGCCAGCAGCCCGAGGGACTGGGGGAACACTGAAGCTTTCTTT.

The chain combines TRBV20-1 with TRBJ1-1; D might be TRBD1 (5 bases). The CDR3 extends over 18 amino acids. The ends were cut back, 6 bases at V and 1 base at J, with 27 bases in the middle. The V gene's germline CDR1 is DFQATT and CDR2 SNEGSKA (reference sequence). The CDR3 spells CSATVREGLTIGNTEAFF. CDR3 coding DNA: TGCAGTGCCACAGTAAGGGAGGGGCTAACCATAGGGAACACTGAAGCTTTCTTT.

The V gene is TRBV25-1, the J gene TRBJ2-3, with TRBD1 matching over 9 bases. There are 15 residues in the CDR3. Trimming cost V 4 bases and J 4 bases; bases outside gene matches: 6. CDR1 and CDR2 (germline): MGHDK, SYGVNS. This chain's CDR3 is CASSARDRDPDTQYF. CDR3 DNA: TGTGCCAGCAGTGCCCGGGACAGGGACCCAGATACGCAGTATTTT.

This clonotype came up a few times. The rearrangement links TRBV5-4 to TRBJ2-2, with unresolved D. Germline V gene data show CDR1 as SGHNT and CDR2 as YYREEE (reference sequence). Trimming removed 0 bases from V and 3 bases from J, with 6 bases in between. The CDR3 contains 14 residues. This CDR3 is CASSLAYDTGELFF. In DNA, the CDR3 is TGTGCCAGCAGCTTGGCCTATGACACCGGGGAGCTGTTTTTT.

This clonotype was picked up a small number of times. The rearrangement links TRBV2 to TRBJ2-1; 7 nucleotides line up with TRBD2. V gave up 11 bases and J gave up 4 bases; unmatched junction bases: 11. The CDR3 consists of 14 residues. Germline V CDR1 and CDR2: SNHLY, FYNNEI. DNA for the CDR3: TGTGCCGCGGGGAGGGGCAGGGAGTACAATGAGCAGTTCTTC. It specifies CAAGRGREYNEQFF.